A single sample gave rise to the 18 T cell receptor beta chains below, sequenced in a study of T cells of healthy individuals. TCRdb reprocessed the 5' RACE reads with MiXCR, giving one entry per CDR3 protein. The table lists approximately 100,000 distinct CDR3 sequences, approximately 15% of them singletons. The receptors stem from a human donor in good health.

This clonotype appeared a few times. The J gene is TRBJ2-1, the V gene TRBV24-1, with a possible D match to TRBD2 (5 bases). This CDR3 region has 14 residues. CDR1 KGHDR and CDR2 SFDVKD come from the germline V gene. V lost 4 bases to trimming and J lost 10 bases, with 16 bases between them. The CDR3 DNA is TGTGCCACCAGTGACCCTGGGAAGGCGGGCGAGCAGTTCTTC. It encodes CATSDPGKAGEQFF.

The chain employs TRBV28 and TRBJ2-1, with D maybe TRBD2 (6 bases). This CDR3 is 12 amino acids long. Deletions cut 6 bases from V and 11 bases from J, with 14 bases between. Germline V gives CDR1 MDHEN, CDR2 SYDVKM. The DNA of the CDR3 is TGTGCCAGCAGCTGGGACGCGGGAAAGCAGTTCTTC. This translates into CASSWDAGKQFF.

V gene TRBV3-1 combines with J gene TRBJ1-1, with 7 bases that match TRBD1. CDR3 length: 12 amino acids. Per the germline V gene, CDR1 is LGHDT and CDR2 is YNNKEL (reference sequence). Trimming at V came to 0 bases and at J to 10 bases, leaving 2 bases not matched to a gene. CDR3 region: CASSQEQGRAFF. The CDR3, as DNA: TGTGCCAGCAGCCAAGAACAGGGGAGAGCTTTCTTT.

The J gene is TRBJ1-1, the V gene TRBV11-3; possible D gene TRBD1, 6 bases. The germline gives CDR1 SGHNT, CDR2 YENEEA. V lost 8 bases to trimming and J lost 4 bases, with 14 bases between them. CDR3 length equals 13 residues. The CDR3 region is CASAGGGGTEAFF. In DNA, the CDR3 is TGTGCCAGCGCCGGAGGGGGGGGCACTGAAGCTTTCTTT.

The chain recombines TRBV28 with TRBJ1-2; D is uncertain. V was pared by 6 bases and J by 4 bases, with 21 bases between. The CDR3 extends over 16 amino acids. CDR1 and CDR2 (germline): MDHEN, SYDVKM. CDR3 nucleotides: TGTGCCAGCAGCTACCCCGCGGGCACCACCACCTATGGCTACACCTTC. Translating gives CASSYPAGTTTYGYTF.

In this sample, this clonotype turned up a few times. The chain is built from TRBV20-1 and TRBJ1-2; possible D gene TRBD1, 6 bases. CDR1 and CDR2 (germline): DFQATT, SNEGSKA (reference sequence). The CDR3 loop spans 15 amino acids. With 0 bases removed from V and 4 bases from J, the gap between germline ends came to 15 bases. CDR3 in DNA: TGCAGTGCTAGAGATTGGTCGGGAGGGGGCTATGGCTACACCTTC. Encoded protein: CSARDWSGGGYGYTF.

This clonotype was counted many times. The rearrangement links TRBV6-6 to TRBJ2-7; 8 nucleotides match TRBD2. V lost 2 bases and J lost 4; bases outside the gene matches: 19. The CDR3 runs 19 residues. Germline CDR1 and CDR2: MNHNY and SVGAGI (reference sequence). DNA for the CDR3: TGTGCCAGCAGTTACGCCTCGGGGGCGGGGGGACTCCCTTCTTACGAGCAGTACTTC. Translation: CASSYASGAGGLPSYEQYF.

This clonotype came up a few times. The chain combines TRBV7-3 with TRBJ2-3; 7 nucleotides line up with TRBD2. Germline trimming cut 8 bases from V and 4 bases from J; bases unmatched to any gene: 9. This CDR3 region has 14 residues. CDR1 and CDR2 (germline): SGHTA, FQGTGA. In DNA form, the CDR3 reads TGTGCCAGCTCCCGCTTGGGGGGGGCAGATACGCAGTATTTT. This codes for CASSRLGGADTQYF.

The rearrangement uses TRBV6-2 or TRBV6-3 and TRBJ1-2; D is unclear. Germline values: CDR1 MNHEY, CDR2 SVGEGT. The CDR3 is made up of 14 amino acids. V lost 6 bases and J lost 8, with 19 bases in between. CDR3 coding DNA: TGTGCCAGCAGCTCACGGGCTCAGGCCCGGGGCTACACCTTC. Its protein product is CASSSRAQARGYTF.

This clonotype was seen many times. The V gene is TRBV9, the J gene TRBJ2-1; 10 nucleotides agree with TRBD2. Germline loops: CDR1 SGDLS, CDR2 YYNGEE. This CDR3 spans 14 amino acids. The V and J ends lost 7 bases and 5 bases, in that order; junction bases with no gene match: 6. The CDR3 region is CASSTSGTDNEQFF. The DNA of the CDR3 is TGTGCCAGCTCTACTAGCGGGACGGACAATGAGCAGTTCTTC.

V is TRBV3-1 and J is TRBJ2-3, with 11 bases that match TRBD2. The germline V gene encodes CDR1 LGHDT and CDR2 YNNKEL (reference sequence). Trimming cost V 1 base and J 4 bases; bases outside gene matches: 10. The CDR3 is 18 residues long. In nucleotides, the CDR3 is TGTGCCAGCAGCCAAGGACGCCTAGCGGGGGGCCCCCCAGATACGCAGTATTTT. It specifies CASSQGRLAGGPPDTQYF.

The chain joins TRBV28 to TRBJ2-7; no clear D. Germline V gene lookup returns CDR1 MDHEN and CDR2 SYDVKM. V was cut by 6 bases and J by 0 bases, with 12 bases left in between. There are 14 residues in the CDR3. In DNA, the CDR3 is TGTGCCAGCAGAGTCCCTTCGAGCTCCTACGAGCAGTACTTC. This codes for CASRVPSSSYEQYF.

This clonotype was detected only a few times. This chain joins TRBV28 and TRBJ1-1, with unresolved D. Per the germline V gene, CDR1 is MDHEN and CDR2 is SYDVKM. This CDR3 region has 14 residues. With 2 bases removed from V and 5 bases from J, the gap between germline ends came to 12 bases. CDR3 nucleotide sequence: TGTGCCAGCAGTTTAATAAAGGGAGAGACTGAAGCTTTCTTT. Encoded protein: CASSLIKGETEAFF.

V gene TRBV12-3 or TRBV12-4 combines with J gene TRBJ2-2; tentatively, D is TRBD1 (5 bases). Trimming removed 6 bases from V and 2 bases from J, with 13 bases in between. The CDR3 length is 15 residues. CDR3 region: CASSPQTVNTGELFF. The CDR3 DNA sequence: TGTGCCAGCAGCCCTCAGACAGTTAACACCGGGGAGCTGTTTTTT.

The chain's CDR3 is CASSAGTSGQYF. CDR3 DNA sequence: TGTGCCAGCAGCGCCGGGACTAGCGGGCAGTACTTC. The J gene is TRBJ2-7, the V gene TRBV9; TRBD2 aligns across 11 bases. The V gene's germline CDR1 is SGDLS and CDR2 YYNGEE. V shed 3 bases, J shed 9 bases, and the junction held 2 bases outside the gene matches. The CDR3 spans 12 residues.

This clonotype appeared a few times. V usage is TRBV2 and J usage is TRBJ2-1; 12 bases line up with TRBD2. Per the germline V gene, CDR1 is SNHLY and CDR2 is FYNNEI. V was pared by 10 bases and J by 5 bases, with 9 bases of the junction left unmatched. This CDR3 spans 15 amino acids. In DNA, the CDR3 is TGTGCCATCGTATTACTAGCGGGGGGCCACAATGAGCAGTTCTTC. Its translation: CAIVLLAGGHNEQFF.

This clonotype was detected only a few times. This chain joins TRBV5-1 and TRBJ1-4, with D perhaps TRBD1 (6 bases). In germline, CDR1 is SGHRS, CDR2 YFSETQ. This CDR3 spans 16 amino acids. V lost 3 bases and J 0 bases, leaving 12 bases between the germline ends. The CDR3 sequence is CASSSQGPATNEKLFF. DNA of the CDR3: TGCGCCAGCAGCTCACAGGGCCCTGCAACTAATGAAAAACTGTTTTTT.

This chain links TRBV9 with TRBJ2-3; 14 bases agree with TRBD2. The V segment lost 4 bases and the J segment 6 bases; nucleotides outside the gene matches: 7. The germline gives CDR1 SGDLS, CDR2 YYNGEE. The CDR3 covers 16 residues. The CDR3 loop reads CASSPTSGGASDTQYF. CDR3 coding DNA: TGTGCCAGCAGCCCGACTAGCGGGGGGGCCTCCGATACGCAGTATTTT.